Shown below are 13 T cell receptor beta chains from a single sample sequenced in a study of blood T cells in healthy people across ages. Using a J-beta primer mix together with a sample-barcoded 5' primer, a second PCR was run for roughly 6 to 12 cycles. TCRdb ran MiXCR on the 5' RACE reads and lists one entry per CDR3 protein. In the table there are approximately 1.5 million distinct CDR3 sequences, roughly 32% of which are singletons. Sequencing was carried out using blood. These receptors all come from a woman aged 25 to 45 in good health.

This clonotype was found once. A much larger clone lies a single base off, so this may be a read error. The V and J genes are TRBV7-8 and TRBJ2-1, with D possibly matching TRBD2 (6 bases). V was trimmed by 5 bases and J by 0 bases, leaving 11 bases between them. CDR1 and CDR2 from the germline V gene are SGHVS and FQNEAQ. The CDR3 loop spans 15 amino acids. CDR3 amino acids: CASSRIGGSYNEQFF. CDR3 in DNA: TGTGCCAGCAGCCGTATCGGGGGCTCCTACAATGAGCAGTTCTTC.

This clonotype was detected many times. This chain connects TRBV10-3 to TRBJ2-7; no clear D gene. Germline V gene data show CDR1 as ENHRY and CDR2 as SYGVKD. CDR3 length: 11 amino acids. The V gene lost 3 bases and the J gene lost 4 bases, with 4 bases spanning the gap. The CDR3 DNA reads TGTGCCATCAGTGACCTTTACGAGCAGTACTTC. Its translation: CAISDLYEQYF.

This clonotype was seen ten or more times. This chain joins TRBV29-1 and TRBJ2-3; possible D gene TRBD2, 5 bases. This CDR3 has 13 amino acids. The V end was cut by 4 bases, the J end by 2 bases, with 10 bases between. Germline V CDR1 and CDR2: SQVTM, ANQGSEA. As DNA, the CDR3 is TGCAGCGTTGGGACTCCATCCACAGATACGCAGTATTTT. Translating gives CSVGTPSTDTQYF.

The chain uses TRBV29-1 and TRBJ1-1; tentative D call: TRBD1 (5 bases). The ends were cut back, 7 bases at V and 11 bases at J, with 14 bases in the middle. Germline lookup yields CDR1 SQVTM and CDR2 ANQGSEA. The CDR3 is 10 residues long. This chain's CDR3 is CSARGSRAFF. CDR3 bases: TGCAGCGCCCGGGGGAGTAGGGCTTTCTTT.

This clonotype was recorded at least ten times. The chain is built from TRBV11-1 and TRBJ2-1; D is unresolved. V shed 2 bases and J shed 7 bases, with 12 bases lying between them. Germline CDR1 is SGHAT and CDR2 is FQDESV (reference sequence). CDR3 length: 14 residues. The DNA for the CDR3 is TGTGCCAGCAGCTTAACGCCAGTGGGGAATGAGCAGTTCTTC. Residues: CASSLTPVGNEQFF. Combining the CDR3 with reference TRBV11-1 and TRBJ2-1 gives the whole variable domain EAEVAQSPRYKITEKSQAVAFWCDPISGHATLYWYRQILGQGPELLVQFQDESVVDDSQLPKDRFSAERLKGVDSTLKIQPAELGDSAMYLCASSLTPVGNEQFFGPGTRLTVL.

This clonotype occurred once. This chain uses TRBV4-1 with TRBJ2-5, with D possibly matching TRBD2 (6 bases). Germline V gene data show CDR1 as MGHRA and CDR2 as YSYEKL. This CDR3 comprises 15 residues. V lost 0 bases to trimming and J lost 4 bases, with 12 bases between them. CDR3 region: CASSQERGGAETQYF. In DNA, the CDR3 is TGCGCCAGCAGCCAAGAAAGGGGAGGTGCAGAGACCCAGTACTTC.

This clonotype showed up just a few times. The chain links TRBV7-2 to TRBJ2-3; D ambiguous. Germline CDR1 SGHTA, CDR2 FQGNSA. V lost 1 base to trimming and J lost 6 bases, with 17 bases between them. The CDR3 totals 16 residues. The CDR3 DNA reads as TGTGCCAGCAGCTTAGGCGACATGGCCCTTAGCGATACGCAGTATTTT. The encoded protein is CASSLGDMALSDTQYF. The full variable domain, its missing parts supplied by reference TRBV7-2 and TRBJ2-3, is GAGVSQSPSNKVTEKGKDVELRCDPISGHTALYWYRQSLGQGLEFLIYFQGNSAPDKSGLPSDRFSAERTGGSVSTLTIQRTQQEDSAVYLCASSLGDMALSDTQYFGPGTRLTVL.

The chain carries TRBV5-1 and TRBJ2-1; 7 positions agree with TRBD2. The CDR3 has 17 residues. CDR1 is SGHRS and CDR2 is YFSETQ in the germline V gene. Trimming removed 3 bases from V and 6 bases from J; junction bases left unmatched: 15. The CDR3 region is CASSSSHLAGRSNEQFF. DNA for the CDR3: TGCGCCAGCAGCTCTTCCCACTTAGCGGGCAGGAGCAATGAGCAGTTCTTC.

Regarding this clonotype: A much bigger clone sits one base away, suggesting this may be a read error. The chain combines TRBV9 with TRBJ2-5; D perhaps matches TRBD2 (5 bases). The CDR3 length is 13 residues. Trimming left V 6 bases short and J 5 bases short, with 14 bases between. Germline assignment: CDR1 SGDLS and CDR2 YYNGEE. CDR3 bases: TGTGCCAGCAACACAGACCCGGGGGAGACCCAGTACTTC. Its protein product is CASNTDPGETQYF.

This clonotype was seen at least ten times. The V call is TRBV12-3 or TRBV12-4, the J call TRBJ1-2, with a possible D match to TRBD1 (5 bases). Trimming shortened V by 6 bases and J by 4 bases, and 18 bases separated the two germline ends. The CDR3 extends over 15 amino acids. As DNA, the CDR3 is TGTGCCAGCAGCCGGTCCGGACAAGCTACCTATGGCTACACCTTC. Translated, it gives CASSRSGQATYGYTF.

This clonotype was counted a few times. The chain joins TRBV20-1 to TRBJ1-5, with D possibly matching TRBD1 (6 bases). V was cut by 0 bases and J by 3 bases, with 15 bases left in between. CDR3 size: 16 residues. Germline CDR1 DFQATT, CDR2 SNEGSKA (reference sequence). The CDR3 coding sequence is TGCAGTGCTAGAGACGAACAGGGTCCGCACAATCAGCCCCAGCATTTT. Translating gives CSARDEQGPHNQPQHF.

This clonotype was counted many times. This rearrangement joins TRBV7-2 to TRBJ2-1, with 8 positions matching TRBD2. Trimming cost V 2 bases and J 4 bases; bases outside gene matches: 4. CDR1 and CDR2 from the germline V gene are SGHTA and FQGNSA. This CDR3 spans 15 amino acids. As DNA, the CDR3 is TGTGCCAGCAGCTTAAGGAGCGGGGGATACAATGAGCAGTTCTTC. Residues: CASSLRSGGYNEQFF.

Comment on this clonotype: A much larger clone is a single base away; this may be a read error. The rearrangement uses TRBV20-1 and TRBJ1-5; tentatively, D is TRBD1 (5 bases). Trimming removed 6 bases at V and 2 bases at J, with 14 bases between. The CDR3 spans 14 residues. Per the germline V gene, CDR1 is DFQATT and CDR2 is SNEGSKA (reference sequence). DNA for the CDR3: TGCAGTGCCGGAGGGGATAGGCGCAATCAGCCCCAGCATTTT. Its protein is CSAGGDRRNQPQHF.